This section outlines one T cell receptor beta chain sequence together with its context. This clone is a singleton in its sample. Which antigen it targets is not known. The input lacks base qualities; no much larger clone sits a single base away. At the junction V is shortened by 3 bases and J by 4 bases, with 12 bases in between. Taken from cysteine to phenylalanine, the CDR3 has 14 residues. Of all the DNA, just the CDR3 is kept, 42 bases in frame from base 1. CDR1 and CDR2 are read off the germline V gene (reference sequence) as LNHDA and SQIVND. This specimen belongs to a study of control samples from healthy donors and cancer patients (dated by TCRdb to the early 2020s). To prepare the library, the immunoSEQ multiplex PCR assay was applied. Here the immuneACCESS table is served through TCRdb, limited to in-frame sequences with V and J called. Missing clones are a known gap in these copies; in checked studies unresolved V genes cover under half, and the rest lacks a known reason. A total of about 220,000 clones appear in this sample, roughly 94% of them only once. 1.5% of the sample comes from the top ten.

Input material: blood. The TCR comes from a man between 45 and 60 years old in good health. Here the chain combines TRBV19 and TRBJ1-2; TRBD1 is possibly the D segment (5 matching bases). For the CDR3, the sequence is CASSILRGGYGYTF. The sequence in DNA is TGTGCCAGTAGTATTTTGAGGGGAGGCTATGGCTACACCTTC.